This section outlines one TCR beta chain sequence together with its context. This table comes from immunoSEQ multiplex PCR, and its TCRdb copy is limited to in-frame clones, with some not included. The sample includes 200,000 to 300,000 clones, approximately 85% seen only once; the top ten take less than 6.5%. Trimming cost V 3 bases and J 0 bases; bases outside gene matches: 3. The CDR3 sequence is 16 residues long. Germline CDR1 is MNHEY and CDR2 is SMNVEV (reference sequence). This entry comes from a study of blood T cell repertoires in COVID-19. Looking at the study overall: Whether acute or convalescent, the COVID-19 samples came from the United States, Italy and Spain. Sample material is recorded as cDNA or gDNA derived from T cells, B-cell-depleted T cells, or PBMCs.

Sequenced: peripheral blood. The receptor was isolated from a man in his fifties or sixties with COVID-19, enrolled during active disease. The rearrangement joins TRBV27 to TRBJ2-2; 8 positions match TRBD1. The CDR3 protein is CASSFARGPNTGELFF. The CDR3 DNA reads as TGTGCCAGCAGTTTTGCCAGGGGGCCGAACACCGGGGAGCTGTTTTTT.